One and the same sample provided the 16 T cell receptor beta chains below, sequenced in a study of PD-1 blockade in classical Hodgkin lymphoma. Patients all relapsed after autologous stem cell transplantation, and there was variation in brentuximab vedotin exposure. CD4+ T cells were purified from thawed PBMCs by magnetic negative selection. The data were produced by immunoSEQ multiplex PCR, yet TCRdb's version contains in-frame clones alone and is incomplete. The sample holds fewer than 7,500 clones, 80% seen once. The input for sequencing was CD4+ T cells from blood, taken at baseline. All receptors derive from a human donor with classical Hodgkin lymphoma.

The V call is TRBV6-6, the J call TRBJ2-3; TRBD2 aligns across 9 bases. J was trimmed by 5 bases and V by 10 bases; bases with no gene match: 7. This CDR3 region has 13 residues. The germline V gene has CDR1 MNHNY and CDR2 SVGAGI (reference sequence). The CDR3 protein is CATRTSAVDTQYF. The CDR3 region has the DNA TGTGCCACAAGGACTAGCGCCGTAGATACGCAGTATTTT.

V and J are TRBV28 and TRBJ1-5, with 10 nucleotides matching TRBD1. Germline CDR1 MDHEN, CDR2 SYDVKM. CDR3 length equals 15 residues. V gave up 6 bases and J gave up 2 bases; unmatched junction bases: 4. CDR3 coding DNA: TGTGCCAGCAGAGACGGGACAGGGGGCAATCAGCCCCAGCATTTT. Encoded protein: CASRDGTGGNQPQHF.

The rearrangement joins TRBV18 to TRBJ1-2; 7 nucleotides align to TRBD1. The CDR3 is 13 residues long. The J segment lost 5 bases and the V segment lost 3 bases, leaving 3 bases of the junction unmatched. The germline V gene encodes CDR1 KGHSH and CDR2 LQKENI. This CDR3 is CASSPGTEYGYTF. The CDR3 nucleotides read TGTGCCAGCTCACCTGGGACAGAGTATGGCTACACCTTC.

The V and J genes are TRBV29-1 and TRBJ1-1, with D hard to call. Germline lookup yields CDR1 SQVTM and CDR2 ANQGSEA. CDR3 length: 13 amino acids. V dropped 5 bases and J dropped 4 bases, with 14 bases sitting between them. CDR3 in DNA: TGCAGCGTTCGTGCGGACCTCGGCACTGAAGCTTTCTTT. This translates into CSVRADLGTEAFF.

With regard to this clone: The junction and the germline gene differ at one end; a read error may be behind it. The CDR3 reads CASSARLAGGPQVF. For the CDR3, the DNA is TGCGCCAGCAGTGCCCGACTAGCGGGAGGCCCCCAAGTTTTT. The chain employs TRBV10-1 and TRBJ2-3; TRBD2 matches 13 bases. Germline-derived CDR1 and CDR2 are WNHNN and SYGVQD (reference sequence). CDR3 size: 14 residues.

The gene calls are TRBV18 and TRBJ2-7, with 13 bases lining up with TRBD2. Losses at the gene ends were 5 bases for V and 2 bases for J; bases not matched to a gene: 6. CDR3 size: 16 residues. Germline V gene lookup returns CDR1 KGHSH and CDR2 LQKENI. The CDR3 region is CASSNGLAGATYEQYF. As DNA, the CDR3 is TGTGCCAGCTCAAACGGACTAGCGGGGGCTACCTACGAGCAGTACTTC.

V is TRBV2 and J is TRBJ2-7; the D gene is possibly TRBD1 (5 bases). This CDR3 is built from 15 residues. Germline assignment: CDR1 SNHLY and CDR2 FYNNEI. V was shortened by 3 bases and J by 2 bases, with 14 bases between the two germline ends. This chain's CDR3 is CASSEWQGLPYEQYF. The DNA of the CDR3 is TGTGCCAGCAGTGAGTGGCAGGGCCTACCCTACGAGCAGTACTTC.

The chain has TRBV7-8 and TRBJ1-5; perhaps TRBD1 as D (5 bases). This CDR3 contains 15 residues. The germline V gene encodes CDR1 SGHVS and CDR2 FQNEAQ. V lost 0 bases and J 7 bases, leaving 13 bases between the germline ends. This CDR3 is CASSLAGAPGQPQHF. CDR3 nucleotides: TGTGCCAGCAGCTTAGCAGGGGCCCCCGGACAGCCCCAGCATTTT.

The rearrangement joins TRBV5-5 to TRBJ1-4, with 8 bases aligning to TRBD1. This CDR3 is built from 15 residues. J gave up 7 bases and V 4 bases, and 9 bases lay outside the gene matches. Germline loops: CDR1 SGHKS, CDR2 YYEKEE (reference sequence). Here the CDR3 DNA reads TGTGCCAGCAGCGCCCGGCAGGGGGCGGCTGAAAAACTGTTTTTT. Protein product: CASSARQGAAEKLFF. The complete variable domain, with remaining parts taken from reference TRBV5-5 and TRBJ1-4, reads DAGVTQSPTHLIKTRGQQVTLRCSPISGHKSVSWYQQVLGQGPQFIFQYYEKEERGRGNFPDRFSARQFPNYSSELNVNALLLGDSALYLCASSARQGAAEKLFFGSGTQLSVL.

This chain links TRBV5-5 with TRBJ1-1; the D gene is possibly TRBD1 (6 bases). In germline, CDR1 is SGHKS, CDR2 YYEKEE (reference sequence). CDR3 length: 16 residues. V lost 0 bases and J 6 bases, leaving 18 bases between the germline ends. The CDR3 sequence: CASSLARHREGAEAFF. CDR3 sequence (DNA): TGTGCCAGCAGCTTGGCTAGGCACAGGGAAGGGGCTGAAGCTTTCTTT.

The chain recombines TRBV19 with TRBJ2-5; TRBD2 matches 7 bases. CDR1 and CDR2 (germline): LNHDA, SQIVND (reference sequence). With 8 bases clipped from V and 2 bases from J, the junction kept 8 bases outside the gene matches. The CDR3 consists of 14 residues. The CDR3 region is CASGGGIPQETQYF. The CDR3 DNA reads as TGTGCCAGTGGGGGGGGGATACCACAAGAGACCCAGTACTTC.

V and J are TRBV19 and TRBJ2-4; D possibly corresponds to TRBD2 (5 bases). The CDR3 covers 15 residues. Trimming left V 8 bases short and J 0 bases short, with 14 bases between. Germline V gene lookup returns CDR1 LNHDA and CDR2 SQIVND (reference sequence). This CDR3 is CASENRLLAKNIQYF. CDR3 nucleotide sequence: TGTGCCAGTGAGAACAGACTATTAGCCAAAAACATTCAGTACTTC.

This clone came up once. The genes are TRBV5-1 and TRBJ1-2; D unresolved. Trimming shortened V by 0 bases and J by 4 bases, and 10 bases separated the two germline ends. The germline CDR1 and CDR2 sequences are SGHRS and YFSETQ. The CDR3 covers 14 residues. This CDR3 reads CASSLEAGGYGYTF. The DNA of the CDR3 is TGCGCCAGCAGCTTGGAGGCGGGTGGCTATGGCTACACCTTC.

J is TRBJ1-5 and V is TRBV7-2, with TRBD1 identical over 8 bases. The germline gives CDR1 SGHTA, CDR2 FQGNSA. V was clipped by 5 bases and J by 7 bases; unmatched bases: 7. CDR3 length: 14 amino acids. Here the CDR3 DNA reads TGTGCCAGCAGCGTAGGACAGGGTGGGCAGCCCCAGCATTTT. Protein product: CASSVGQGGQPQHF.

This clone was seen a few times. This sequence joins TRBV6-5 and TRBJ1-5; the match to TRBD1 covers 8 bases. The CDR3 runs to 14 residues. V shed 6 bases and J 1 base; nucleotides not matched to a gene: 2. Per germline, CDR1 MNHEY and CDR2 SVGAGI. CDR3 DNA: TGTGCCAGCAGCGGGACAGGAAGCAATCAGCCCCAGCATTTT. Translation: CASSGTGSNQPQHF.

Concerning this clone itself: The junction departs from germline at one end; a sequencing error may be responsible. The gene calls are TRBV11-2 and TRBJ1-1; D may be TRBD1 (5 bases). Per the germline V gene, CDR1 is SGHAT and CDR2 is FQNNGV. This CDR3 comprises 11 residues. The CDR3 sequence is CASSLGAGILF. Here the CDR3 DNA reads TGTGCCAGCAGCTTAGGTGCAGGGATTTTGTTT.